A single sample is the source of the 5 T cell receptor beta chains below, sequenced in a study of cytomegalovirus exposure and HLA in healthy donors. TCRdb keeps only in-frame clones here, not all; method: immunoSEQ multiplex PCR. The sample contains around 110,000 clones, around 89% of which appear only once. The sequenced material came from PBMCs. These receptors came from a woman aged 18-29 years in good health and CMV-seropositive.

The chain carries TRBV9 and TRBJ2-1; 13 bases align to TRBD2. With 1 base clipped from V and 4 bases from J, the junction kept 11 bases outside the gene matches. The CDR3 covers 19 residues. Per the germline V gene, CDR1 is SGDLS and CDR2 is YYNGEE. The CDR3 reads CASSVSVGTSGIMYNEQFF. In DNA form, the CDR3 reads TGTGCCAGCAGCGTATCGGTCGGGACTAGCGGGATTATGTACAATGAGCAGTTCTTC.

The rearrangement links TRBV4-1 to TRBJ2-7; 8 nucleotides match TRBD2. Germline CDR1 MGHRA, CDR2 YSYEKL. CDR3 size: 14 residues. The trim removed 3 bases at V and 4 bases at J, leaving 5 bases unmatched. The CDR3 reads CASSQGLDGYEQYF. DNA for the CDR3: TGCGCCAGCAGCCAGGGACTAGATGGTTACGAGCAGTACTTC.

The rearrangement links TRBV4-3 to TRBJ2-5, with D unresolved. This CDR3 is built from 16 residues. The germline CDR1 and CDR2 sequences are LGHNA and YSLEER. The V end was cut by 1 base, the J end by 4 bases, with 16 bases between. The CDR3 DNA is TGCGCCAGCAGCCAAGGGGTGCGGCGCTCGGGAGAGACCCAGTACTTC. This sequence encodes CASSQGVRRSGETQYF.

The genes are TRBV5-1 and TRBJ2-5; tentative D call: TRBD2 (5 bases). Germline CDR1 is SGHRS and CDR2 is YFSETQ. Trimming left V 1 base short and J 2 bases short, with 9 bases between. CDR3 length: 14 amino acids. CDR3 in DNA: TGCGCCAGCAGCTTGATCCGGGGACAAGAGACCCAGTACTTC. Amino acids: CASSLIRGQETQYF.

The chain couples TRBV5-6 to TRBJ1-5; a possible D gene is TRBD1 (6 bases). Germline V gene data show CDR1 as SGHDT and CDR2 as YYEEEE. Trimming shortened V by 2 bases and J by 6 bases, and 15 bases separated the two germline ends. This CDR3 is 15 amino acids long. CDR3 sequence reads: CASSFWAGASQPQHF. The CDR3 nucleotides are TGTGCCAGCAGCTTTTGGGCGGGGGCTAGTCAGCCCCAGCATTTT.